This T cell receptor beta chain was documented in a study of blood T cell repertoires in COVID-19. As for the study in general: COVID-19 samples from acute and convalescent phases originated in the United States, Italy and Spain.

In the original processing: The assay estimated nucleated cells by amplifying reference gene primers. Clones were sequenced by immunoSEQ multiplex PCR, and TCRdb holds only the in-frame ones, with some missing. V and J calls and clone size come straight from that table; D and trimming were deduced from the DNA. The sample includes hundreds of thousands of clones, less than 85% of them seen just once. Germline CDR1 SGHRS, CDR2 YFSETQ. The CDR3 runs 16 residues. The junction had 5 bases not matched to a gene; V was cut back by 3 bases and J by 1 base. The sequencing sample was made of peripheral blood. V and J are TRBV5-1 and TRBJ2-2; 8 bases match TRBD1. This sequence originates from a woman of 80 years or more with acute or convalescent COVID-19. The CDR3 DNA reads TGCGCCAGCAGCTGGGCAGGACAGGGGAACACCGGGGAGCTGTTTTTT. Residues: CASSWAGQGNTGELFF.